These 7 T cell receptor beta chains were all obtained from the same sample, sequenced in a study of PD-1 blockade in classical Hodgkin lymphoma. Profiling relied on immunoSEQ multiplex PCR, and the TCRdb table lists in-frame clones only, not all of them. Altogether under 130,000 clones are present, 89% being singletons, with the ten largest covering around 19%. Described time point: cycle 4 day 1 (C4D1), after around six weeks of nivolumab. Following autologous stem cell transplantation, relapse occurred in every patient, and exposure to brentuximab vedotin varied. The sequences come from peripheral blood mononuclear cells (PBMCs), collected before the fourth cycle of nivolumab. These receptor sequences come from a human donor with classical Hodgkin lymphoma.

This clone was seen once. The V gene is TRBV7-9, the J gene TRBJ1-3; 8 bases line up with TRBD1. V lost 1 base and J lost 4; bases outside the gene matches: 6. The CDR3 runs to 16 residues. Germline V gives CDR1 SEHNR, CDR2 FQNEAQ (reference sequence). The CDR3 is CASSLEGRGRGNTIYF. For the CDR3, the DNA is TGTGCCAGCAGCTTAGAAGGCAGGGGGCGAGGAAACACCATATATTTT.

This chain joins TRBV27 and TRBJ2-2, with TRBD2 as a possible D gene (6 bases). CDR1 is MNHEY, CDR2 SMNVEV, per germline (reference sequence). This CDR3 is built from 15 residues. Deletions cut 5 bases from V and 3 bases from J, with 13 bases between. Here the CDR3 reads CASSPTSMYTGELFF. The DNA for the CDR3 is TGTGCCAGCAGTCCGACTAGTATGTACACCGGGGAGCTGTTTTTT.

The chain links TRBV13 to TRBJ2-7, with 7 bases fitting TRBD2. CDR1 is PRHDT and CDR2 is FYEKMQ in the germline V gene (reference sequence). Trimming at V came to 0 bases and at J to 4 bases, leaving 9 bases not matched to a gene. The length of the CDR3 is 16 residues. CDR3 loop: CASSLGPTSSGYEQYF. CDR3 nucleotide sequence: TGTGCCAGCAGCTTAGGGCCGACTAGCTCTGGTTACGAGCAGTACTTC.

This rearrangement joins TRBV30 to TRBJ2-7; 7 nucleotides match TRBD2. The CDR3 length is 14 residues. Germline values: CDR1 GTSNPN, CDR2 SVGIG (reference sequence). After removal of 0 bases from V and 5 bases from J, the junction contained 7 bases not matched to a gene. The CDR3 DNA reads TGTGCCTGGAGTGTGGTGGGAGGGGCCGACGAGCAGTACTTC. Translated, it gives CAWSVVGGADEQYF.

The rearrangement uses TRBV7-2 and TRBJ2-1; the D gene is possibly TRBD2 (6 bases). The CDR3 spans 17 residues. Germline CDR1 and CDR2: SGHTA and FQGNSA. Trimming pared 1 base from V and 5 bases from J, leaving 18 bases between. The chain's CDR3 is CASSLVMVGLTDNEQFF. The CDR3 DNA sequence: TGTGCCAGCAGCTTAGTCATGGTAGGACTAACAGACAATGAGCAGTTCTTC.

This rearrangement joins TRBV28 to TRBJ2-1; maybe TRBD1 (6 bases). Trimming left V 7 bases short and J 0 bases short, with 10 bases between. CDR1 MDHEN and CDR2 SYDVKM come from the germline V gene. CDR3 size: 14 residues. CDR3 bases: TGTGCCAGCAATACAGGGAGCTCCTACAATGAGCAGTTCTTC. It yields the protein CASNTGSSYNEQFF.

The chain employs TRBV7-2 and TRBJ2-3; perhaps TRBD2 as D (6 bases). The CDR3 loop spans 15 amino acids. V gave up 5 bases and J gave up 0 bases, with 12 bases separating them. The germline V gene has CDR1 SGHTA and CDR2 FQGNSA. The CDR3 nucleotides are TGTGCCAGCAGCGTTCTTAGCGGTAGCACAGATACGCAGTATTTT. Encoded protein: CASSVLSGSTDTQYF. Complete variable domain (other parts from reference TRBV7-2 and TRBJ2-3): GAGVSQSPSNKVTEKGKDVELRCDPISGHTALYWYRQSLGQGLEFLIYFQGNSAPDKSGLPSDRFSAERTGGSVSTLTIQRTQQEDSAVYLCASSVLSGSTDTQYFGPGTRLTVL.